The sequence of this TCR beta chain was determined in a study of blood T cell repertoires in COVID-19. Across the study: The United States, Italy and Spain provided the acute and convalescent COVID-19 samples. Sample material is recorded as cDNA or gDNA derived from T cells, B-cell-depleted T cells, or PBMCs.

As handled by the study authors: The authors estimated nucleated cell counts from reference gene primer amplification. Libraries were prepared by immunoSEQ multiplex PCR; TCRdb keeps only in-frame clonotypes and omits some of them. V and J calls and clone size come straight from that table; D and trimming were deduced from the DNA. The profile shows about 120,000 clones, approximately 70% of them singletons. Per the germline V gene, CDR1 is WNHNN and CDR2 is SYGVQD (reference sequence). Trimming took off 2 bases at V and 0 bases at J, with 14 bases between the two ends. The CDR3 totals 17 residues. This clone has more than one count but fewer than ten.

The chain couples TRBV10-1 to TRBJ2-1; possible D gene TRBD1, 6 bases. Specimen: peripheral blood. The sequence came from a human donor with acute or convalescent COVID-19. The donor label of this sample is uncertain. CDR3 region: CASSEETGYCSYNEQFF. CDR3 coding DNA: TGCGCCAGCAGTGAGGAGACAGGCTATTGCTCCTACAATGAGCAGTTCTTC.